A selection of T cell receptor beta chains follows, all from one sample in a study of T cells in Graves' hyperthyroidism and ophthalmopathy. MiXCR, applied by TCRdb to the multiplex PCR reads, yields one record per CDR3 protein. The repertoire holds about 640,000 distinct CDR3 sequences, with around 21% as singletons. Sequenced: blood. These receptors were obtained from a man aged 25-40 years with Graves' ophthalmopathy. CDR3s include the opening cysteine and the closing phenylalanine or tryptophan. Each record gives: J gene, CDR3 length, V gene, CDR3 protein.

j_call: TRBJ2-7
cdr3_length: 12
v_call: TRBV10-3
cdr3_aa: CAINRGADEQYF

j_call: TRBJ2-2
cdr3_length: 14
v_call: TRBV2
cdr3_aa: CASMTSGVTGELFF

j_call: TRBJ2-7
cdr3_length: 13
v_call: TRBV24-1
cdr3_aa: CATSDYQGYEQYF

j_call: TRBJ2-6
cdr3_length: 18
v_call: TRBV4-1
cdr3_aa: CASSQDLGGVSGANVLTF

j_call: TRBJ2-3
cdr3_length: 14
v_call: TRBV27
cdr3_aa: CASSVRQGTDTQYF

j_call: TRBJ2-7
cdr3_length: 14
v_call: TRBV7-9
cdr3_aa: CASAGTGDSYEQYF

j_call: TRBJ2-1
cdr3_length: 15
v_call: TRBV27
cdr3_aa: CASSTSGDTYNEQFF

j_call: TRBJ2-5
cdr3_length: 13
v_call: TRBV20-1
cdr3_aa: CSAVSPNPETQYF

j_call: TRBJ2-7
cdr3_length: 13
v_call: TRBV10-3
cdr3_aa: CAIGNEVSYEQYF

j_call: TRBJ2-1
cdr3_length: 17
v_call: TRBV4-3
cdr3_aa: CASSQRHGAGSYNEQFF

j_call: TRBJ2-5
cdr3_length: 13
v_call: TRBV7-9
cdr3_aa: CASVREFQETQYF

j_call: TRBJ1-3
cdr3_length: 19
v_call: TRBV5-1
cdr3_aa: CASSPSPHRASQAGNTIYF

j_call: TRBJ2-3
cdr3_length: 15
v_call: TRBV2
cdr3_aa: CASSPTGGSTDTQYF

j_call: TRBJ1-5
cdr3_length: 15
v_call: TRBV6-2/TRBV6-3
cdr3_aa: CASSYQTVDNQPQHF

j_call: TRBJ1-2
cdr3_length: 15
v_call: TRBV10-3
cdr3_aa: CAISELDRGLDGYTF

j_call: TRBJ1-1
cdr3_length: 16
v_call: TRBV20-1
cdr3_aa: CSASPPTRIMNTEAFF

j_call: TRBJ2-7
cdr3_length: 13
v_call: TRBV20-1
cdr3_aa: CSAPTGTGYEQYF

j_call: TRBJ2-5
cdr3_length: 14
v_call: TRBV7-2
cdr3_aa: CASSSRDNQETQYF

j_call: TRBJ2-7
cdr3_length: 16
v_call: TRBV11-2
cdr3_aa: CASSLPGTPPSYEQYF

j_call: TRBJ1-1
cdr3_length: 14
v_call: TRBV6-1
cdr3_aa: CASSSGHMNTEAFF

j_call: TRBJ2-5
cdr3_length: 14
v_call: TRBV28
cdr3_aa: CASSLLGRQETQYF

j_call: TRBJ2-5
cdr3_length: 16
v_call: TRBV6-1
cdr3_aa: CASSEALGTVQETQYF

j_call: TRBJ2-1
cdr3_length: 13
v_call: TRBV5-1
cdr3_aa: CASSTGESNEQFF

j_call: TRBJ2-3
cdr3_length: 14
v_call: TRBV3-1
cdr3_aa: CASSQDHTGDTQYF

j_call: TRBJ2-1
cdr3_length: 18
v_call: TRBV6-1
cdr3_aa: CASSEPLLARSSYNEQFF

j_call: TRBJ2-7
cdr3_length: 12
v_call: TRBV30
cdr3_aa: CALTQGVGEQYF

j_call: TRBJ1-5
cdr3_length: 14
v_call: TRBV28
cdr3_aa: CASRVLQGEQPQHF

j_call: TRBJ2-1
cdr3_length: 15
v_call: TRBV29-1
cdr3_aa: CSVDQGGFSYNEQFF

j_call: TRBJ2-1
cdr3_length: 14
v_call: TRBV6-1
cdr3_aa: CASRLAGNYNEQFF

j_call: TRBJ1-5
cdr3_length: 14
v_call: TRBV28
cdr3_aa: CASNQGQTLRAQHF

j_call: TRBJ2-1
cdr3_length: 15
v_call: TRBV20-1
cdr3_aa: CSARDRLAGVNEQFF

j_call: TRBJ1-2
cdr3_length: 13
v_call: TRBV6-5
cdr3_aa: CASSRGPGLGYTF

j_call: TRBJ1-3
cdr3_length: 14
v_call: TRBV19
cdr3_aa: CASGTGAFGNTIYF

j_call: TRBJ2-7
cdr3_length: 14
v_call: TRBV6-1
cdr3_aa: CASTETGLIYEQYF

j_call: TRBJ2-1
cdr3_length: 14
v_call: TRBV6-4
cdr3_aa: CASGQGGPSNEQFF

j_call: TRBJ2-7
cdr3_length: 14
v_call: TRBV7-6
cdr3_aa: CASSIGAGSYEQYF

j_call: TRBJ2-7
cdr3_length: 11
v_call: TRBV30
cdr3_aa: CAWSLDYEQYF

j_call: TRBJ1-5
cdr3_length: 15
v_call: TRBV19
cdr3_aa: CASSDDWSGNQPQHF

j_call: TRBJ2-5
cdr3_length: 15
v_call: TRBV28
cdr3_aa: CASRTSGGNQETQYF

j_call: TRBJ2-1
cdr3_length: 16
v_call: TRBV29-1
cdr3_aa: CSVEGLAGDSYNEQFF

j_call: TRBJ2-3
cdr3_length: 13
v_call: TRBV30
cdr3_aa: CAWSGRGPDTQYF

j_call: TRBJ2-7
cdr3_length: 11
v_call: TRBV19
cdr3_aa: CASGFTDEQYF

j_call: TRBJ1-1
cdr3_length: 13
v_call: TRBV7-2
cdr3_aa: CASSATGSTEAFF

j_call: TRBJ1-6
cdr3_length: 15
v_call: TRBV20-1
cdr3_aa: CSAPGGIRRNSPLHF

j_call: TRBJ2-2
cdr3_length: 15
v_call: TRBV7-9
cdr3_aa: CASSPGTSDTGELFF

j_call: TRBJ2-7
cdr3_length: 15
v_call: TRBV27
cdr3_aa: CASSLNGVVSYEQYF

j_call: TRBJ2-7
cdr3_length: 15
v_call: TRBV12-3/TRBV12-4
cdr3_aa: CASRTGTSGDYEQYF

j_call: TRBJ2-5
cdr3_length: 13
v_call: TRBV3-1
cdr3_aa: CASSQDPVETQYF

j_call: TRBJ2-7
cdr3_length: 14
v_call: TRBV20-1
cdr3_aa: CSAPGTGDPYEQYF

j_call: TRBJ2-5
cdr3_length: 14
v_call: TRBV11-2
cdr3_aa: CASSSRQDQETQYF

j_call: TRBJ2-7
cdr3_length: 15
v_call: TRBV20-1
cdr3_aa: CSARGSGGPPYEQYF

j_call: TRBJ2-7
cdr3_length: 15
v_call: TRBV30
cdr3_aa: CAWSLGTGGYYEQYF

j_call: TRBJ2-3
cdr3_length: 14
v_call: TRBV20-1
cdr3_aa: CSGGTRRVVDTQYF

j_call: TRBJ1-2
cdr3_length: 16
v_call: TRBV7-9
cdr3_aa: CASSLGQGRTYYGYTF